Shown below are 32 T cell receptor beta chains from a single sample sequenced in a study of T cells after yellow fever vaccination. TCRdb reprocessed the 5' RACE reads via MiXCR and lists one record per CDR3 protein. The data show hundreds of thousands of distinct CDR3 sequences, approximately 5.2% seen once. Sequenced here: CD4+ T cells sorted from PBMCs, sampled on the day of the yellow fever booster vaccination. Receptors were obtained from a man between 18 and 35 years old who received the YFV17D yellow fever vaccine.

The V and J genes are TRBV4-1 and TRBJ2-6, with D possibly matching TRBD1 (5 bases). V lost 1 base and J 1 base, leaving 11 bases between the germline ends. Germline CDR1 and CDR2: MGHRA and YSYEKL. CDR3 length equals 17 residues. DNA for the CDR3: TGCGCCAGCAGCCAAGTCTCAGGGTGGTCTGGGGCCAACGTCCTGACTTTC. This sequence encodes CASSQVSGWSGANVLTF.

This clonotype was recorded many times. The CDR3 DNA sequence: TGCGCCAGCAGCCGACAGGGAAGGCCTGGAAACACCATATATTTT. Translation gives CASSRQGRPGNTIYF. The chain employs TRBV4-1 and TRBJ1-3, with TRBD1 matching 7 bases. V lost 4 bases, J lost 2 bases, and 5 bases stayed unmatched. The CDR3 consists of 15 residues. The germline gives CDR1 MGHRA, CDR2 YSYEKL.

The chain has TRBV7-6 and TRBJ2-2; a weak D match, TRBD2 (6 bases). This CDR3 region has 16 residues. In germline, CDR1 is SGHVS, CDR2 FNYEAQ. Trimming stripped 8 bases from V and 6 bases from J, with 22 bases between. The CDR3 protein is CASAPGGGANAGELFF. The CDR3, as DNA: TGTGCCAGCGCCCCCGGCGGAGGGGCCAACGCCGGGGAGCTGTTTTTT.

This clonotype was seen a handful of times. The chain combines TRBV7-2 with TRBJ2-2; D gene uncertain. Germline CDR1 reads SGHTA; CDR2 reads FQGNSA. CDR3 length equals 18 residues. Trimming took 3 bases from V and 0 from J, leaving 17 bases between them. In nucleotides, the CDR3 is TGTGCCAGCAGCTTTCTCACCTTCCGGGTGACGAACACCGGGGAGCTGTTTTTT. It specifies CASSFLTFRVTNTGELFF.

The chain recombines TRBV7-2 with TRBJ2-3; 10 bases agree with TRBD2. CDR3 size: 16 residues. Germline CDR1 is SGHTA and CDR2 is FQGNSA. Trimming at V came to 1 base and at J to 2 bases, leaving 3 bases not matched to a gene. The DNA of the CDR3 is TGTGCCAGCAGCTTAGGACTAGCGGGCCTCACAGATACGCAGTATTTT. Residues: CASSLGLAGLTDTQYF.

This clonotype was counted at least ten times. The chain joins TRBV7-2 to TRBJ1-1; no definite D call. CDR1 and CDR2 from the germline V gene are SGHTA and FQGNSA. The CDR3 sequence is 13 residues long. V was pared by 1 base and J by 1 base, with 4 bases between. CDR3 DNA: TGTGCCAGCAGCTTAGGCAGGAACACTGAAGCTTTCTTT. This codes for CASSLGRNTEAFF. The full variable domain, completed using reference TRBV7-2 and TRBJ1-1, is GAGVSQSPSNKVTEKGKDVELRCDPISGHTALYWYRQSLGQGLEFLIYFQGNSAPDKSGLPSDRFSAERTGGSVSTLTIQRTQQEDSAVYLCASSLGRNTEAFFGQGTRLTVV.

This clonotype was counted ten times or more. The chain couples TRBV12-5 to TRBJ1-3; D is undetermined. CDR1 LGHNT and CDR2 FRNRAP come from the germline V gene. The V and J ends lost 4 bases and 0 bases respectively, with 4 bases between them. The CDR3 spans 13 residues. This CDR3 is CASGWISGNTIYF. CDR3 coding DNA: TGTGCTAGTGGTTGGATCTCTGGAAACACCATATATTTT.

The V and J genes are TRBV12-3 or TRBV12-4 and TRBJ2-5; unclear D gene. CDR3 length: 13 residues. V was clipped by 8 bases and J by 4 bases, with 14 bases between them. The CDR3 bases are TGTGCCAGCCTGTCGAGCAAAGGAGAGACCCAGTACTTC. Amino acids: CASLSSKGETQYF.

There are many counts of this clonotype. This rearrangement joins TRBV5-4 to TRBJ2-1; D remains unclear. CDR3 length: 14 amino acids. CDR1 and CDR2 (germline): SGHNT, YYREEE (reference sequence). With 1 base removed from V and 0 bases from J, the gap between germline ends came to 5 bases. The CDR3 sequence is CASSLSSSYNEQFF. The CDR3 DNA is TGTGCCAGCAGCTTGAGTTCCTCCTACAATGAGCAGTTCTTC. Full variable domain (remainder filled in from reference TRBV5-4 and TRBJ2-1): ETGVTQSPTHLIKTRGQQVTLRCSSQSGHNTVSWYQQALGQGPQFIFQYYREEENGRGNFPPRFSGLQFPNYSSELNVNALELDDSALYLCASSLSSSYNEQFFGPGTRLTVL.

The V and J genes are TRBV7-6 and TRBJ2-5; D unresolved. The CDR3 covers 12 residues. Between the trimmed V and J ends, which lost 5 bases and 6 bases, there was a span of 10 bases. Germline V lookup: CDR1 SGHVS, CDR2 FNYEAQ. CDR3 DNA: TGTGCCAGCAGCGCAGCCAGGAAGACCCAGTACTTC. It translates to CASSAARKTQYF.

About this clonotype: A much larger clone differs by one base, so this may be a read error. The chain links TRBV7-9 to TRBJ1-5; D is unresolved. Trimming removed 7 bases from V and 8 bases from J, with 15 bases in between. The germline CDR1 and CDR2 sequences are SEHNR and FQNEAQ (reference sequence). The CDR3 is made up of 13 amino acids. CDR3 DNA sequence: TGTGCCAGCACCCCGGGTCGGTCGGAGCCCCAGCATTTT. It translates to CASTPGRSEPQHF.

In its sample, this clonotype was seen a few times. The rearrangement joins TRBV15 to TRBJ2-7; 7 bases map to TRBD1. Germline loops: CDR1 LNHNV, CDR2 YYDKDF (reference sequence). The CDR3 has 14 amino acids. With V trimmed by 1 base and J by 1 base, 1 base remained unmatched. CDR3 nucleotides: TGTGCCACCAGCAGAGGGGACAGTTCCTACGAGCAGTACTTC. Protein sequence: CATSRGDSSYEQYF. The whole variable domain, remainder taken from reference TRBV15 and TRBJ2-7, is DAMVIQNPRYQVTQFGKPVTLSCSQTLNHNVMYWYQQKSSQAPKLLFHYYDKDFNNEADTPDNFQSRRPNTSFCFLDIRSPGLGDTAMYLCATSRGDSSYEQYFGPGTRLTVT.

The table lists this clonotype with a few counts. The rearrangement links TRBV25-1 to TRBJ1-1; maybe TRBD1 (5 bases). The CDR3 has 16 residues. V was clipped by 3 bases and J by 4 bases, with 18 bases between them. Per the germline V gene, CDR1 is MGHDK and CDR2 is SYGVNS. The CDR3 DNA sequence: TGTGCCAGCAGTGAGGGTCGACAGAGCCTCAGCACTGAAGCTTTCTTT. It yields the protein CASSEGRQSLSTEAFF.

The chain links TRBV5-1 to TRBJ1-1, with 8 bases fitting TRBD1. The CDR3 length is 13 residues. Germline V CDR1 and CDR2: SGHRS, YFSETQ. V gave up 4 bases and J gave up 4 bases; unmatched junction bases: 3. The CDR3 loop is CASSTTGVTEAFF. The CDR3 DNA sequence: TGCGCCAGCAGCACGACAGGGGTCACTGAAGCTTTCTTT.

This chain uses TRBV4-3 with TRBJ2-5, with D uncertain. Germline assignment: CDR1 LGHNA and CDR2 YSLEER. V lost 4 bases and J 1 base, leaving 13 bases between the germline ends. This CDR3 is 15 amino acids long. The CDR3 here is CASSRGPGLQETQYF. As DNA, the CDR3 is TGCGCCAGCAGCCGGGGTCCTGGGCTCCAAGAGACCCAGTACTTC.

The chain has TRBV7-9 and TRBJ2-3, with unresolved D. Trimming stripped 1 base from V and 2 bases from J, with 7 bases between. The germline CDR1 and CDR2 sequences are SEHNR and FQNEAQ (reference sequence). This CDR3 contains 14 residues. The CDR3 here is CASSLGSFTDTQYF. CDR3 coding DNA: TGTGCCAGCAGCTTAGGCAGCTTCACAGATACGCAGTATTTT.

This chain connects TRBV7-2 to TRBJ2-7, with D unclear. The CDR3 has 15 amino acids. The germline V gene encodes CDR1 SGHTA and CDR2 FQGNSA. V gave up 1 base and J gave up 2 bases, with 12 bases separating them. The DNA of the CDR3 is TGTGCCAGCAGCTTAGAGGTGACCCACCCCTACGAGCAGTACTTC. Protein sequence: CASSLEVTHPYEQYF.

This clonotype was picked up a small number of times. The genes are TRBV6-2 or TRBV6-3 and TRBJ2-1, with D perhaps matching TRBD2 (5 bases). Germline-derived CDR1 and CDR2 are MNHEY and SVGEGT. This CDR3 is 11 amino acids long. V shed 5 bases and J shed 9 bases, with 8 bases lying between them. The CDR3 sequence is CASSNSGEQFF. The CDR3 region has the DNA TGTGCCAGCAGTAACAGCGGTGAGCAGTTCTTC.

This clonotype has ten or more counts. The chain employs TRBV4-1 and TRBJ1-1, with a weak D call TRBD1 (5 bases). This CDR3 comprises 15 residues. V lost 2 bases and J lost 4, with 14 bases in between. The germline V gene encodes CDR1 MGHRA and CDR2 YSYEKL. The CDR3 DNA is TGCGCCAGCAGCCAATTGGGACTAGGGGTCACTGAAGCTTTCTTT. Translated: CASSQLGLGVTEAFF.

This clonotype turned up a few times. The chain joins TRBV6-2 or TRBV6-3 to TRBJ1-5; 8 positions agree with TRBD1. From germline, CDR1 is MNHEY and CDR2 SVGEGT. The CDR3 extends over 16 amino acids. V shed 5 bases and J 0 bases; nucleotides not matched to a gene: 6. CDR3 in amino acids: CASSRDRPFSNQPQHF. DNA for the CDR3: TGTGCCAGCAGTAGGGACAGGCCCTTTAGCAATCAGCCCCAGCATTTT.

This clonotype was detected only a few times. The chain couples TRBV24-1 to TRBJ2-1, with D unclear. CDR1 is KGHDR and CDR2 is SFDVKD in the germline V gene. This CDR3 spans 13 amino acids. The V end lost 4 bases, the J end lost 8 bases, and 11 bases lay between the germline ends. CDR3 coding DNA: TGTGCCACCAGTGAGCCATCCACCCATGAGCAGTTCTTC. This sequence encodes CATSEPSTHEQFF.

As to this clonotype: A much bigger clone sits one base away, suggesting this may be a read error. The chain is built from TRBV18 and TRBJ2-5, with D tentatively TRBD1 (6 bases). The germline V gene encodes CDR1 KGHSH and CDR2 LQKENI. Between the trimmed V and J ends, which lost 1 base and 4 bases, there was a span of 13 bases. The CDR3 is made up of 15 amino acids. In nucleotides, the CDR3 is TGTGCCAGCTCACCACGGTCCCCCAGGGGAGAGACCCAGTACTTC. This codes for CASSPRSPRGETQYF. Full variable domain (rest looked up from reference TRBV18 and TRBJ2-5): NAGVMQNPRHLVRRRGQEARLRCSPMKGHSHVYWYRQLPEEGLKFMVYLQKENIIDESGMPKERFSAEFPKEGPSILRIQQVVRGDSAAYFCASSPRSPRGETQYFGPGTRLLVL.

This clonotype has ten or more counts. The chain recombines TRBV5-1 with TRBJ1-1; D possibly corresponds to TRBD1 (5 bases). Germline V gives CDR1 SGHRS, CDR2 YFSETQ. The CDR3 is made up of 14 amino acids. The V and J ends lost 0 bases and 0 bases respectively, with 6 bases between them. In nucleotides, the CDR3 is TGCGCCAGCAGCTTGGGACAGATGAACACTGAAGCTTTCTTT. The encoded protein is CASSLGQMNTEAFF. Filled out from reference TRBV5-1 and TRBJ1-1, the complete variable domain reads KAGVTQTPRYLIKTRGQQVTLSCSPISGHRSVSWYQQTPGQGLQFLFEYFSETQRNKGNFPGRFSGRQFSNSRSEMNVSTLELGDSALYLCASSLGQMNTEAFFGQGTRLTVV.

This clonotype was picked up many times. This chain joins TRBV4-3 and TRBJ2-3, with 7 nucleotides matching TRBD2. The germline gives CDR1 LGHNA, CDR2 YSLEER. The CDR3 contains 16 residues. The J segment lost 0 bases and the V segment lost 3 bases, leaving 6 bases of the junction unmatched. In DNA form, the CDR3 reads TGCGCCAGCAGCCAGCTAGCGGCACCCAGCACAGATACGCAGTATTTT. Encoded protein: CASSQLAAPSTDTQYF.

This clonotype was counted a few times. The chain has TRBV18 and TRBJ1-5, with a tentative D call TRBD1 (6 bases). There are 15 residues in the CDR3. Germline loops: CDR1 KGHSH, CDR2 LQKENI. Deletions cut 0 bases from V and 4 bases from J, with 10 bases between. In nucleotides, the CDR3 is TGTGCCAGCTCACCACCGGGGGGCGGGAATCAGCCCCAGCATTTT. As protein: CASSPPGGGNQPQHF.

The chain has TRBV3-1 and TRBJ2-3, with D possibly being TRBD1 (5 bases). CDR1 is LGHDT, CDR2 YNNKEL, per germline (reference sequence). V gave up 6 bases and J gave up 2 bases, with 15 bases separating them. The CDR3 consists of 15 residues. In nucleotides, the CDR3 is TGTGCCAGCAGTCAACAGGCTCGGGTCACAGATACGCAGTATTTT. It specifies CASSQQARVTDTQYF.

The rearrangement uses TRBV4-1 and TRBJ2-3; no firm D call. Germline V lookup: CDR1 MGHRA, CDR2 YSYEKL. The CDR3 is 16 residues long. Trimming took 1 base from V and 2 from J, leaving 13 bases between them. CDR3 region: CASSQVNLGFTDTQYF. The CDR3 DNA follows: TGCGCCAGCAGCCAAGTTAATCTGGGGTTCACAGATACGCAGTATTTT.

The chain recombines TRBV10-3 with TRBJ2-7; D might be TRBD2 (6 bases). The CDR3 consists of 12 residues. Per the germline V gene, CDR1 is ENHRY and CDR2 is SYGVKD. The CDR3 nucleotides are TGTGCTAGCGGTCCCCTCCCCCTCGAGCAGTACTTC. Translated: CASGPLPLEQYF.

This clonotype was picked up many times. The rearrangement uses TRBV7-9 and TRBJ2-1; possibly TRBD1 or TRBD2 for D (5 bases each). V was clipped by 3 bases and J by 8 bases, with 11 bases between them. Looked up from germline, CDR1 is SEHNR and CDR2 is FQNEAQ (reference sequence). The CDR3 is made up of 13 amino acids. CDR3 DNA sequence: TGTGCCAGCAGCTTCCAGGGCGGGTATGAGCAGTTCTTC. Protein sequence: CASSFQGGYEQFF. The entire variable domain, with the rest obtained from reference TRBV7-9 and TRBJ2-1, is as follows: DTGVSQNPRHKITKRGQNVTFRCDPISEHNRLYWYRQTLGQGPEFLTYFQNEAQLEKSRLLSDRFSAERPKGSFSTLEIQRTEQGDSAMYLCASSFQGGYEQFFGPGTRLTVL.

CDR3 region: CASRVQGAREQYF. Here the CDR3 DNA reads TGTGCCAGCAGAGTACAGGGGGCAAGGGAGCAGTACTTC. This chain uses TRBV6-2 or TRBV6-3 with TRBJ2-7; 9 bases line up with TRBD1. V lost 6 bases to trimming and J lost 7 bases; unmatched junction nucleotides: 7. Germline values: CDR1 MNHEY, CDR2 SVGEGT. The CDR3 is 13 residues long.

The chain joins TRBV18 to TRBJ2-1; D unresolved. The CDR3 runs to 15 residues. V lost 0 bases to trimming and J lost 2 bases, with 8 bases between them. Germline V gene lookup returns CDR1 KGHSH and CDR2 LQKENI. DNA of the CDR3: TGTGCCAGCTCACCACCGACGTACCCCTACAATGAGCAGTTCTTC. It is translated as CASSPPTYPYNEQFF.

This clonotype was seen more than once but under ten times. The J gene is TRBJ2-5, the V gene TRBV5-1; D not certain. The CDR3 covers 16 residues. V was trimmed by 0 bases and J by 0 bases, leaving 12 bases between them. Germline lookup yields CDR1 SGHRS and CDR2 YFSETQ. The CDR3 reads CASSLVGQRYQETQYF. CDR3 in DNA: TGCGCCAGCAGCTTGGTTGGGCAGAGGTACCAAGAGACCCAGTACTTC.